Listed below are T cell receptor beta chains from one sample, sequenced in a study of blood T cell repertoires in COVID-19. Sequencing was performed with immunoSEQ multiplex PCR; in TCRdb, only in-frame clones are kept and a portion is missing. The sample yields under 150,000 clones, 70% to 90% seen once. Sequencing input: peripheral blood. The receptors derive from a woman aged 45-65 years with acute or convalescent COVID-19. Each CDR3 is given with its conserved first and last residue. A D gene is named only where the DNA matches it firmly. The size of a clone is reported for some rows only, either as once, few or many, or as a class for expanded clones.

TRBJ2-1,TRBV19,TRBD2,-,TGTGCCAGTAGTGGGGATCGGCGGGGGGGCCTACCCAACAATGAGCAGTTCTTC,CASSGDRRGGLPNNEQFF
TRBJ1-3,TRBV7-2,TRBD1,-,TGTGCCAGCAGCTTCCGGGACAGGGTTGAATATTTT,CASSFRDRVEYF
TRBJ2-7,TRBV19,-,-,TGTGCCAGTAGGATGGGAGGGGGTCCCTACGAGCAGTACTTC,CASRMGGGPYEQYF
TRBJ1-1,TRBV11-2,TRBD1,-,TGTGCCAGCAAGGGGACAGGGCAGGGCACTGAAGCTTTCTTT,CASKGTGQGTEAFF
TRBJ2-1,TRBV30,TRBD2,-,TGTGCCTGGAGTGTACTAGCGGGGGGGCGGAATGAGCAGTTCTTC,CAWSVLAGGRNEQFF
TRBJ1-1,TRBV5-1,-,few,TGCGCCAGCAGCTTAACAGGACAGATTGAAGCTTTCTTT,CASSLTGQIEAFF
TRBJ1-6,TRBV10-3,-,-,TGTGCCATCAGTGAGGTCGGTTTCACGGTAAATTCACCCCTCCACTTT,CAISEVGFTVNSPLHF
TRBJ1-3,TRBV4-2,TRBD1,-,TGTGCCAGCAGCCAACAGGGGGCAGGAAACACCATATATTTT,CASSQQGAGNTIYF
TRBJ2-1,TRBV28,TRBD1,once,TGTGCCAGCAGTGTGGGGACAGGGGGGTACAATGAGCAGTTCTTC,CASSVGTGGYNEQFF
TRBJ1-1,TRBV5-6,TRBD1,-,TGTGCCAGCAGCGTGGGACAGACTGAAGCTTTCTTT,CASSVGQTEAFF
TRBJ1-1,TRBV5-1,-,-,TGCGCCAGCAGCCCGGGAAGGATGAACACTGAAGCTTTCTTT,CASSPGRMNTEAFF
TRBJ2-7,TRBV6-1,-,once,TGTGCCAGCAGTGAAGTACTACTAGTAGGATACTCCTACGAGCAGTACTTC,CASSEVLLVGYSYEQYF
TRBJ1-1,TRBV7-9,-,few,TGTGCCAGCAGCTTAGTTATGAACACTGAAGCTTTCTTT,CASSLVMNTEAFF
TRBJ2-7,TRBV5-6,TRBD2,-,TGTGCCAGCAGCCCAAACGGGGGGGTGGGTGAGCAGTACTTC,CASSPNGGVGEQYF
TRBJ1-1,TRBV7-9,-,-,TGTGCCAGTAGAAAACGAGTGACTGAAGCTTTCTTT,CASRKRVTEAFF
TRBJ2-7,TRBV6-5,-,-,TGTGCCAGCAGTTACTCTTGGACTGGAGCCTACGAGCAGTACTTC,CASSYSWTGAYEQYF
TRBJ1-2,TRBV28,-,-,TGTGCCAGCAGTTTAAGGCGGGGCCATGGCTACACCTTC,CASSLRRGHGYTF
TRBJ1-3,TRBV7-8,-,once,TGTGCCAGCAGCTTAGGACTCTGGCGTGCGAACACCATATATTTT,CASSLGLWRANTIYF
TRBJ1-1,TRBV12-3/TRBV12-4,-,few,TGTGCCAGCAGGACGGGTGGCACTGAAGCTTTCTTT,CASRTGGTEAFF
TRBJ2-3,TRBV4-3,TRBD2,-,TGCGCCAGCAGCCGATTATGGCTAGCGGGGGCGGATACGCAGTATTTT,CASSRLWLAGADTQYF
TRBJ1-1,TRBV6-5,-,-,TGTGCCAGCAGGGGACACGGTCGGCTAAACACTGAAGCTTTCTTT,CASRGHGRLNTEAFF
TRBJ1-4,TRBV7-9,-,once,TGTGCCAGCAGCTTAGAGTCAGCGGGAGCGTATGAAAAACTGTTTTTT,CASSLESAGAYEKLFF
TRBJ2-3,TRBV7-2,TRBD2,-,TGTGCCAGCTTCCTCTCCCCCACGACTAGCGGGGGGTCTACAGATACGCAGTATTTT,CASFLSPTTSGGSTDTQYF
TRBJ2-7,TRBV6-1,-,-,TGTGCCAGCAGTGAAGGACAGAGCTCCTACGAGCAGTACTTC,CASSEGQSSYEQYF
TRBJ2-1,TRBV7-6,-,-,TGTGCCAGCAGCTTATCGGGGGTTTACAATGAGCAGTTCTTC,CASSLSGVYNEQFF
TRBJ1-6,TRBV5-1,-,-,TGCGCCAGCAGCTTCGTCGCAGGGGACAATTCACCCCTCCACTTT,CASSFVAGDNSPLHF
TRBJ1-6,TRBV9,-,-,TGTGCCAGCAGCCCTCCCCGGGGGGCCCACTTT,CASSPPRGAHF
TRBJ2-7,TRBV4-2,TRBD2,-,TGTGCCAGCAGCCAAGCTTCGGGGGGAGGTAGTACCTACGAGCAGTACTTC,CASSQASGGGSTYEQYF
TRBJ1-6,TRBV7-2,-,-,TGTGCCAGCAGCTTAGATTTCCCGGGGAGCAATTCACCCCTCCACTTT,CASSLDFPGSNSPLHF
TRBJ2-3,TRBV10-3,-,-,TGTGCCATCAGTGGTTGGGAAGGGAGGCATACGCAGTATTTT,CAISGWEGRHTQYF
TRBJ2-7,TRBV7-7,TRBD2,-,TGTGCCAGCAGCCAGAGGACTAGTCCCTACGAGCAGTACTTC,CASSQRTSPYEQYF
TRBJ1-6,TRBV28,TRBD1,once,TGTGCCAGCAGTACTCCGGGACAGGGAGATTCACCCCTCCACTTT,CASSTPGQGDSPLHF
TRBJ1-1,TRBV18,TRBD1,-,TGTGCCAGCTCACCTTACCGGGACAGCACTGAAGCTTTCTTT,CASSPYRDSTEAFF
TRBJ2-1,TRBV4-2,TRBD2,once,TGTGCCAGCAGCCAAGGGGAGGAGCGGGGCTCCTACAATGAGCAGTTCTTC,CASSQGEERGSYNEQFF
TRBJ2-1,TRBV11-1,TRBD1,-,TGTGCCAGCAGACGGAGACTGACAGGGGACGAGCAGTTCTTC,CASRRRLTGDEQFF